This TCR beta chain was identified during a study of blood T cell repertoires in COVID-19. The method was immunoSEQ multiplex PCR; TCRdb's version includes in-frame clones alone and lacks a portion of them. Of 200,000 or so clones listed, approximately 90% are singletons. This clone has a single count. There are 14 residues in the CDR3. Trimming stripped 2 bases from V and 2 bases from J, with 9 bases between. The V gene's germline CDR1 is ENHRY and CDR2 SYGVKD. The source of this sequence is a man in his 60s with COVID-19, enrolled during active disease. The chain is built from TRBV10-3 and TRBJ1-2; D gene uncertain. The material sequenced was peripheral blood. DNA of the CDR3: TGTGCCATCAGTGAGCTTCCCGGGAACTATGGCTACACCTTC. This translates into CAISELPGNYGYTF.